This TCR beta chain was identified during a study of early T cells in non-severe SARS-CoV-2 infection. Overall study results and limits: Matches to VDJdb favored anti-spike CD8 responses and missed private and CD4 specificities.

This clonotype was counted many times. Its specificity is not known. V lost 1 base and J lost 1; bases outside the gene matches: 9. CDR3 size: 17 residues. Germline V gene data show CDR1 as SGHAT and CDR2 as FQNNGV. TCRdb reanalysed the 5' RACE reads using MiXCR and keeps one entry per CDR3 protein. This sample has approximately 27,000 distinct CDR3 sequences, with about 4.6% found just once. The specimen was whole blood. This receptor was identified in an adult who was a healthcare worker with PCR-confirmed SARS-CoV-2 infection or an uninfected control (not recorded which). The chain uses TRBV11-2 and TRBJ2-5; 7 nucleotides align to TRBD1. CDR3 sequence (DNA): TGTGCCAGCAGCTTAGGCGGAGCAGGGGGACCCCAAGAGACCCAGTACTTC. Its translation: CASSLGGAGGPQETQYF.